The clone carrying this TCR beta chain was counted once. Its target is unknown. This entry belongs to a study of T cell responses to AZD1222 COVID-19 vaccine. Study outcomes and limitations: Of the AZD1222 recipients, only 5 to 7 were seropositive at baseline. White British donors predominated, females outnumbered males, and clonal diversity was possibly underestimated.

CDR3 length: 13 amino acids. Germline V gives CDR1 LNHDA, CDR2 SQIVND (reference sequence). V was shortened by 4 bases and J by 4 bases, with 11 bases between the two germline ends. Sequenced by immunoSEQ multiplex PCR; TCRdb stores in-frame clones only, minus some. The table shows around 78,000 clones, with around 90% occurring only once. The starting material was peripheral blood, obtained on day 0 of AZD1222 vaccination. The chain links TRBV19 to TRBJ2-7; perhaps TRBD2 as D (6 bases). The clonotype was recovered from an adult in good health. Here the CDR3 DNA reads TGTGCCAGTAGTAAGACTAGTTTGTACGAGCAGTACTTC. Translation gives CASSKTSLYEQYF.